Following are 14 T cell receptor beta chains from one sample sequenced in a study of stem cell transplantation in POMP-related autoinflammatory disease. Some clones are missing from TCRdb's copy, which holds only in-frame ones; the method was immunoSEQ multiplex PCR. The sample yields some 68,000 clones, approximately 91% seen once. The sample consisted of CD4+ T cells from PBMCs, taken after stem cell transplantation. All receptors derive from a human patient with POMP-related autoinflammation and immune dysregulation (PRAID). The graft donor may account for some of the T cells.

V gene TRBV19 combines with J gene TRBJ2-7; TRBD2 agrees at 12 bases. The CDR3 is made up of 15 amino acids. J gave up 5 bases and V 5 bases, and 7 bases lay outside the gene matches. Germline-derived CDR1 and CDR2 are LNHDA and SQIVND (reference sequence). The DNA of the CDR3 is TGTGCCAGTAGTCAACTAGCGGGAGGTGTCGACGAGCAGTACTTC. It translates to CASSQLAGGVDEQYF.

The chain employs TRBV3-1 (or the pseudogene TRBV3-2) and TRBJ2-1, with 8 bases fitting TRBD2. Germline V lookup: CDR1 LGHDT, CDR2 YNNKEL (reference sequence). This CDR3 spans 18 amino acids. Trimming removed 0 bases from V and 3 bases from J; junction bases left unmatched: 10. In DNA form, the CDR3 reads TGTGCCAGCAGCCAAGACCCAATTGGCGGGGGGTTCTACAATGAGCAGTTCTTC. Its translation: CASSQDPIGGGFYNEQFF.

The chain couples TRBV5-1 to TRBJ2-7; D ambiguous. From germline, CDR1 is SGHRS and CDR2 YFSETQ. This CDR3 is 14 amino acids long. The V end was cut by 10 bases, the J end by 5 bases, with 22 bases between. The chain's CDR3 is CAAPASRTADEQYV. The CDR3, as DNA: TGCGCCGCCCCCGCGTCAAGGACCGCCGACGAGCAGTACGTC.

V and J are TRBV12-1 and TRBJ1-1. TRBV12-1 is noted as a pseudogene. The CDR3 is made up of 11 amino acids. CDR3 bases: TGTGCCAGCAGCTTTCTTACTGAAGCTTTCTTT. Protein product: CASSFLTEAFF.

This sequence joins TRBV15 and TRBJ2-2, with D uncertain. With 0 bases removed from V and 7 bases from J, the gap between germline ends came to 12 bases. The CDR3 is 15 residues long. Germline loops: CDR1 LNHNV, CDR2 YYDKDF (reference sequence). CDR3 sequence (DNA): TGTGCCACCAGCAGAGATGGGGTGGCGGTCGGGGAGCTGTTTTTT. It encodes CATSRDGVAVGELFF.

In DNA, the CDR3 is TGTGCCAGCAGTTTAGAAGCTCGGGAGACCCAGTACTTC. Protein sequence: CASSLEARETQYF. The V call is TRBV28, the J call TRBJ2-5; D gene ambiguous. CDR1 and CDR2 (germline): MDHEN, SYDVKM. Trimming cost V 2 bases and J 5 bases, with 9 bases left between them. The length of the CDR3 is 13 residues.

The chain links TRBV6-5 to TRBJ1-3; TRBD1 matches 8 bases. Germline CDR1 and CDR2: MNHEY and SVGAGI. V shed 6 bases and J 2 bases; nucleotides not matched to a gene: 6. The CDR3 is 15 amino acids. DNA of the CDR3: TGTGCCAGCAGGATTGACAGGGGCGCTGGAAACACCATATATTTT. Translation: CASRIDRGAGNTIYF.

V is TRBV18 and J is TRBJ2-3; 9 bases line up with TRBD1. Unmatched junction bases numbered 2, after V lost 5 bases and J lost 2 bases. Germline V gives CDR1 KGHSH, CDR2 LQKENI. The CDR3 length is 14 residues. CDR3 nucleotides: TGTGCCAGCTCAGGACAGGGGTACACAGATACGCAGTATTTT. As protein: CASSGQGYTDTQYF.

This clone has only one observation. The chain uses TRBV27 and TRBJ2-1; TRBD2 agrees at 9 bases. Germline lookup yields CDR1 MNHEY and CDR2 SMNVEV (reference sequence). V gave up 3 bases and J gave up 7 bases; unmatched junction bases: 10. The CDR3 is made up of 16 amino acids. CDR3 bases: TGTGCCAGCAGTTTGGCCAGCGGGAGGTGGCATAATGAGCAGTTCTTC. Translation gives CASSLASGRWHNEQFF.

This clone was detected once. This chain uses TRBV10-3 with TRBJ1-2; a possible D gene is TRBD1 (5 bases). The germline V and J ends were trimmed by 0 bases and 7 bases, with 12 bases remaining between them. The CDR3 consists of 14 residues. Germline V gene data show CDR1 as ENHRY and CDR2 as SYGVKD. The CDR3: CAISESGPGGGYTF. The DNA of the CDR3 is TGTGCCATCAGTGAGTCGGGGCCTGGCGGTGGCTACACCTTC.

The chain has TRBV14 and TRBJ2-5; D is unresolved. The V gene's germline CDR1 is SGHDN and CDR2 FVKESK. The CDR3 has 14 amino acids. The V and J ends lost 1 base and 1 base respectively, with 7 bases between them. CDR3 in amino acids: CASSQGSVQETQYF. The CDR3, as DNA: TGTGCCAGCAGCCAAGGGAGCGTCCAAGAGACCCAGTACTTC.

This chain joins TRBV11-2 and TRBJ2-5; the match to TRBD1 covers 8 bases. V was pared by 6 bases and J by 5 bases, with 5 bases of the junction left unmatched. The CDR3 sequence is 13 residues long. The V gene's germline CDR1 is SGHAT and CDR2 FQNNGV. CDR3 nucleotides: TGTGCCAGCAGTTTGACAGGGGCGGAGACCCAGTACTTC. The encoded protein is CASSLTGAETQYF.

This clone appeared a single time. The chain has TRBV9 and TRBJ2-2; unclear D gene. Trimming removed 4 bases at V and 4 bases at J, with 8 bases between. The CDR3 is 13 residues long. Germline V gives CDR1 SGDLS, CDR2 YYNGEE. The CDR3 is CASSPEPTGELFF. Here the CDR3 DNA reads TGTGCCAGCAGCCCAGAGCCCACCGGGGAGCTGTTTTTT.

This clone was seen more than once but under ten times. The CDR3 spells CASSDFGGYTF. CDR3 in DNA: TGTGCCAGTAGTGATTTCGGTGGCTACACCTTC. V and J are TRBV19 and TRBJ1-2; no firm D call. The V gene lost 5 bases and the J gene lost 7 bases, with 8 bases spanning the gap. Germline V gene data show CDR1 as LNHDA and CDR2 as SQIVND (reference sequence). This CDR3 contains 11 residues.